A single sample is the source of the 2 T cell receptor beta chains below, sequenced in a study of blood T cell repertoires in COVID-19. Profiled with immunoSEQ multiplex PCR; TCRdb holds only in-frame clones, not every one. The table includes some 120,000 clones, approximately 81% detected once. The sample consisted of peripheral blood. Source of these receptors: a woman aged 25 to 39 who had recovered from COVID-19.

This clone has a single count. CDR3 region: CASIEPQVFF. As DNA, the CDR3 is TGTGCCAGCATCGAACCCCAGGTTTTCTTT. The chain employs TRBV25-1 and TRBJ1-1; D call uncertain. The ends were cut back, 7 bases at V and 13 bases at J, with 13 bases in the middle. The CDR3 spans 10 residues. The germline gives CDR1 MGHDK, CDR2 SYGVNS.

This CDR3 is CARSLIAGYTDTQYF. The CDR3 DNA sequence: TGTGCCAGAAGCTTAATAGCGGGGTACACAGATACGCAGTATTTT. V usage is TRBV5-3 and J usage is TRBJ2-3, with 8 bases that match TRBD2. TRBV5-3 is noted as an ORF with a role that remains uncertain. The CDR3 sequence is 15 residues long. With V trimmed by 2 bases and J by 2 bases, 4 bases remained unmatched.